The rows below give T cell receptor beta chains drawn from one sample of a study of PD-1 blockade in classical Hodgkin lymphoma. Assay: immunoSEQ multiplex PCR; the TCRdb copy retains only in-frame clones and omits some. This sample has fewer than 4,000 clones, with 81% found just once. The sequencing used CD8+ T cells from blood, collected before the fourth cycle of nivolumab. Source of these receptors: a human donor with classical Hodgkin lymphoma. Both conserved end residues are part of each CDR3. Fields, in order: V gene, CDR3 protein.

TRBV27	CASSLGRAYEQYF
TRBV5-4	CASSWELAYIPLNNEQFF
TRBV29-1	CSVEDQGTEAFF
TRBV6-4	CASSRQDENTEAFF
TRBV19	CASSIGWGARTEAFF
TRBV7-3	CASSLFPRQEGSYNEQFF
TRBV7-6	CASSHVGGTDTQYF
TRBV4-1	CASSYRDTDTGELFF
TRBV7-9	CASSMTVDTGELFF
TRBV5-8	CASSLWVTLGHGTEQYF
TRBV15	CATSRDRRILAGTDTQYF
TRBV5-8	CASSGGTGRNSPLHF
TRBV30	CAWESRRENIQYF
TRBV2	CASSEVTGYNEQFF
TRBV11-2	CASSLGGGPLNEQFF
TRBV7-3	CASSLGLRGTTEAFF
TRBV19	CASMREAGYTEAFF
TRBV5-4	CASSFREGEQYF
TRBV4-1	CASSQEVLTGSGGYTF
TRBV7-8	CASSLYLSTEQFF
TRBV9	CASSVSGATEAFF
TRBV27	CASSLYGSSYEQYF
TRBV27	CASSRQVLSGANVLTF
TRBV12-5	CASHDQGAHYNEQFF
TRBV6-5	CASSYSNTGELFF
TRBV11-2	CASRLGTGPFGYTF